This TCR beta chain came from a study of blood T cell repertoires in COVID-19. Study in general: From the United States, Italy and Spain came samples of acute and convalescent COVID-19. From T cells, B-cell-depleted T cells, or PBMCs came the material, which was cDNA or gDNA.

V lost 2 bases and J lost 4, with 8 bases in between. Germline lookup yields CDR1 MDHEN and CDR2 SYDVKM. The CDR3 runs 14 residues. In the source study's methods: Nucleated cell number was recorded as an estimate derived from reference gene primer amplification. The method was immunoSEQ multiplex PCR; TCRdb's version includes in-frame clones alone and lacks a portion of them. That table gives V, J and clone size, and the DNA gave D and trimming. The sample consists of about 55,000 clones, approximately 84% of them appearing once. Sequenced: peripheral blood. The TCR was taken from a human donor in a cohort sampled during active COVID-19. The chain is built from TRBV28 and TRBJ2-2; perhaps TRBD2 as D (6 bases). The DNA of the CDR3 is TGTGCCAGCAGTTTAAAGCGGGTCACCGGGGAGCTGTTTTTT. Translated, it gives CASSLKRVTGELFF.